This paragraph reports one T cell receptor (beta chain). Its antigen is still unknown. The data are from a study of monozygotic twins with inflammatory bowel disease. Findings and caveats of the study: Fewer shared clonotypes with others were found in IBD patients than in healthy twins, especially with disease activity.

Germline lookup yields CDR1 MDHEN and CDR2 SYDVKM. CDR3 length: 16 amino acids. Used for each TCR library was approximately 3.5 ug of total RNA. UMIs containing a 6-nucleotide sample barcode were added via template switching. No DNA is given; TCRdb re-called the 5' RACE reads and lists each CDR3 protein once. The specimen's table records roughly 160,000 distinct CDR3 sequences. Source material: blood. The chain links TRBV28 to TRBJ2-1; with no DNA, the TCRdb D assignment of TRBD2 cannot be verified. This TCR was sampled from a human donor with ulcerative colitis or Crohn's disease, or a healthy co-twin of an affected twin (not recorded which). The CDR3 loop reads CASSFRLAGGYNEQFF.